The 23 T cell receptor beta chains listed next were all sequenced from one sample in a study of shared clonotypes between healthy human individuals. Using immunoSEQ multiplex PCR, the repertoire was profiled, and TCRdb retains in-frame clones only, with some absent. Of 1,500,000 or so clones listed, approximately 98.5% are singletons. The specimen sequenced was naive CD4+ T cells sorted from blood. Subset specified: CD45RA+ positively selected. Receptors were obtained from a man in his thirties or forties in good health.

The V call is TRBV5-1, the J call TRBJ2-1; TRBD1 aligns across 7 bases. J lost 3 bases, V lost 4 bases, and 7 bases had no gene match. The CDR3 covers 15 residues. Germline-derived CDR1 and CDR2 are SGHRS and YFSETQ. The CDR3 bases are TGCGCCAGCAGCCCTTCGGGACAGTACTACAATGAGCAGTTCTTC. Its protein product is CASSPSGQYYNEQFF.

This clone was seen once. This chain joins TRBV6-1 and TRBJ1-5, with 8 positions matching TRBD1. The CDR3 consists of 17 residues. V shed 0 bases and J 3 bases; nucleotides not matched to a gene: 7. The V gene's germline CDR1 is MNHNS and CDR2 SASEGT. CDR3: CASSEATGGRPNQPQHF. The CDR3 DNA follows: TGTGCCAGCAGTGAAGCTACAGGGGGTAGGCCCAATCAGCCCCAGCATTTT.

J is TRBJ2-3 and V is TRBV9, with 12 bases fitting TRBD2. This CDR3 is built from 16 residues. Losses at the gene ends were 4 bases for V and 4 bases for J; bases not matched to a gene: 7. Germline values: CDR1 SGDLS, CDR2 YYNGEE. As DNA, the CDR3 is TGTGCCAGCAGCCTCGGACTAGCGGGACGCTCAGATACGCAGTATTTT. This gives the protein CASSLGLAGRSDTQYF. Supplemented by reference TRBV9 and TRBJ2-3, the full variable domain reads DSGVTQTPKHLITATGQRVTLRCSPRSGDLSVYWYQQSLDQGLQFLIQYYNGEERAKGNILERFSAQQFPDLHSELNLSSLELGDSALYFCASSLGLAGRSDTQYFGPGTRLTVL.

The chain carries TRBV25-1 and TRBJ1-1, with D possibly being TRBD1 (5 bases). Trimming shortened V by 6 bases and J by 3 bases, and 23 bases separated the two germline ends. The germline CDR1 and CDR2 sequences are MGHDK and SYGVNS. This CDR3 has 17 residues. The CDR3 bases are TGTGCCAGCAGAGATCGGACGGGGGTTAGCAGCGACACTGAAGCTTTCTTT. Protein sequence: CASRDRTGVSSDTEAFF.

The chain employs TRBV4-3 and TRBJ2-3; D is unresolved. The germline gives CDR1 LGHNA, CDR2 YSLEER. With 0 bases removed from V and 4 bases from J, the gap between germline ends came to 11 bases. The CDR3 sequence is 15 residues long. The CDR3 nucleotides are TGCGCCAGCAGCCAAGATCTCCCGTCCCCAGATACGCAGTATTTT. This translates into CASSQDLPSPDTQYF.

The rearrangement links TRBV2 to TRBJ1-1; D ambiguous. Per the germline V gene, CDR1 is SNHLY and CDR2 is FYNNEI. V gave up 6 bases and J gave up 6 bases, with 8 bases separating them. The CDR3 has 11 amino acids. This CDR3 reads CASRQWAEAFF. The CDR3 DNA is TGTGCCAGCAGACAGTGGGCTGAAGCTTTCTTT.

The rearrangement uses TRBV28 and TRBJ2-1; 7 bases line up with TRBD2. Trimming removed 2 bases from V and 2 bases from J; junction bases left unmatched: 6. CDR3 length equals 16 residues. Germline-derived CDR1 and CDR2 are MDHEN and SYDVKM. This chain's CDR3 is CASSLGAGPTYNEQFF. CDR3 DNA sequence: TGTGCCAGCAGTTTAGGAGCGGGGCCCACCTACAATGAGCAGTTCTTC.

J is TRBJ2-1 and V is TRBV29-1; 11 nucleotides align to TRBD2. This CDR3 has 15 amino acids. Germline V lookup: CDR1 SQVTM, CDR2 ANQGSEA. V was clipped by 3 bases and J by 10 bases; unmatched bases: 11. The CDR3 is CSVEGPGLAAQEQFF. The CDR3 coding sequence is TGCAGCGTTGAGGGGCCGGGACTAGCGGCCCAGGAGCAGTTCTTC.

CDR3 protein: CASSPSAVYGYTF. The CDR3 DNA sequence: TGTGCCAGCTCACCGTCGGCAGTCTATGGCTACACCTTC. V is TRBV18 and J is TRBJ1-2, with D hard to call. Germline lookup yields CDR1 KGHSH and CDR2 LQKENI. The CDR3 has 13 amino acids. Trimming removed 3 bases from V and 4 bases from J, with 9 bases in between.

The chain uses TRBV11-3 and TRBJ2-7; TRBD2 aligns across 8 bases. From germline, CDR1 is SGHNT and CDR2 YENEEA. The CDR3 runs 16 residues. J was trimmed by 3 bases and V by 4 bases; bases with no gene match: 11. This CDR3 reads CASSSHSGIENYEQYF. The CDR3 DNA is TGTGCCAGCAGCTCACATAGCGGGATAGAAAACTACGAGCAGTACTTC. The variable domain in full, completed from reference TRBV11-3 and TRBJ2-7, reads EAGVVQSPRYKIIEKKQPVAFWCNPISGHNTLYWYLQNLGQGPELLIRYENEEAVDDSQLPKDRFSAERLKGVDSTLKIQPAELGDSAVYLCASSSHSGIENYEQYFGPGTRLTVT.

V gene TRBV6-4 combines with J gene TRBJ2-6; D is perhaps TRBD1 (6 bases). Germline CDR1 is MRHNA and CDR2 is SNTAGT. There are 15 residues in the CDR3. Deletions cut 6 bases from V and 2 bases from J, with 11 bases between. DNA of the CDR3: TGTGCCAGCAGACAGGGTACCACTGGGGCCAACGTCCTGACTTTC. Protein product: CASRQGTTGANVLTF.

The J gene is TRBJ2-7, the V gene TRBV18; a possible D gene is TRBD1 (5 bases). The CDR3 runs 14 residues. Germline V gives CDR1 KGHSH, CDR2 LQKENI. The germline V and J ends were trimmed by 2 bases and 3 bases, with 11 bases remaining between them. The CDR3 DNA follows: TGTGCCAGCTCACCATATTCCAGGGACTACGAGCAGTACTTC. Amino acid sequence: CASSPYSRDYEQYF.

The chain couples TRBV5-4 to TRBJ1-4; no clear D gene. V was clipped by 2 bases and J by 8 bases, with 16 bases between them. The CDR3 is 15 amino acids. The germline V gene has CDR1 SGHNT and CDR2 YYREEE (reference sequence). CDR3 region: CASSFRSGAPEKLFF. DNA of the CDR3: TGTGCCAGCAGCTTTAGGAGCGGCGCCCCCGAAAAACTGTTTTTT.

This chain joins TRBV5-4 and TRBJ2-5; TRBD2 might be the D (5 bases). The V gene lost 5 bases and the J gene lost 2 bases, with 13 bases spanning the gap. The CDR3 runs 14 residues. The germline V gene encodes CDR1 SGHNT and CDR2 YYREEE (reference sequence). CDR3 sequence reads: CASSPDYFQETQYF. As DNA, the CDR3 is TGTGCCAGCAGTCCCGACTATTTTCAAGAGACCCAGTACTTC.

The chain is built from TRBV7-9 and TRBJ2-3; 11 bases align to TRBD2. The trim removed 5 bases at V and 5 bases at J, leaving 6 bases unmatched. CDR1 SEHNR and CDR2 FQNEAQ come from the germline V gene (reference sequence). This CDR3 region has 15 residues. In DNA form, the CDR3 reads TGTGCCAGCAGCCAACTAGCGGGAGTGGGAGATACGCAGTATTTT. Protein product: CASSQLAGVGDTQYF.

Details on this clone: At the DNA level, this CDR3 is encoded by other sequences in the same sample as well. The V gene is TRBV28, the J gene TRBJ2-2; no clear D. The CDR3 extends over 13 amino acids. Trimming removed 2 bases at V and 9 bases at J, with 10 bases between. Per germline, CDR1 MDHEN and CDR2 SYDVKM. In nucleotides, the CDR3 is TGTGCCAGCAGTTTAGGGTCACGCCGGGAGCTGTTTTTT. The encoded protein is CASSLGSRRELFF.

On this clone itself: Different DNA sequences within this sample yield the same CDR3. This chain links TRBV15 with TRBJ1-1, with a possible D match to TRBD1 (5 bases). Trimming took 0 bases from V and 5 from J, leaving 10 bases between them. CDR3 size: 14 residues. Germline-derived CDR1 and CDR2 are LNHNV and YYDKDF (reference sequence). CDR3 amino acids: CATSRDRGGTEAFF. CDR3 coding DNA: TGTGCCACCAGCAGAGACCGCGGGGGTACTGAAGCTTTCTTT.

This clone was recorded once. J is TRBJ2-7 and V is TRBV9; possible D gene TRBD2, 6 bases. The ends were cut back, 3 bases at V and 2 bases at J, with 9 bases in the middle. In germline, CDR1 is SGDLS, CDR2 YYNGEE. CDR3 length: 13 amino acids. DNA of the CDR3: TGTGCCAGCAGCGCGGGACTCACCTACGAGCAGTACTTC. This encodes CASSAGLTYEQYF.

The gene calls are TRBV29-1 and TRBJ1-5; D possibly corresponds to TRBD1 (5 bases). Germline CDR1 and CDR2: SQVTM and ANQGSEA. V was trimmed by 4 bases and J by 4 bases, leaving 17 bases between them. This CDR3 comprises 15 residues. The CDR3: CSVAEDTWQNQPQHF. The CDR3 DNA follows: TGCAGCGTTGCCGAGGACACCTGGCAAAATCAGCCCCAGCATTTT.

The genes are TRBV6-6 and TRBJ2-7; 8 nucleotides agree with TRBD1. This CDR3 spans 14 amino acids. The germline V gene has CDR1 MNHNY and CDR2 SVGAGI (reference sequence). Trimming at V came to 5 bases and at J to 1 base, leaving 4 bases not matched to a gene. The CDR3 region is CASSIGQGSYEQYF. In DNA, the CDR3 is TGTGCCAGCAGTATCGGACAGGGATCCTACGAGCAGTACTTC.

The chain carries TRBV6-6 and TRBJ2-7; TRBD2 matches at 8 bases. Losses at the gene ends were 10 bases for V and 5 bases for J; bases not matched to a gene: 13. Germline assignment: CDR1 MNHNY and CDR2 SVGAGI (reference sequence). The length of the CDR3 is 14 residues. CDR3 bases: TGTGCCACCGAGGAAACGGGAGGGCGGCACGAGCAGTACTTC. It specifies CATEETGGRHEQYF.

J is TRBJ2-1 and V is TRBV4-1; D could derive from TRBD1 or TRBD2 (6 bases each). Trimming cost V 4 bases and J 8 bases, with 24 bases left between them. The CDR3 loop spans 17 amino acids. The germline V gene has CDR1 MGHRA and CDR2 YSYEKL. For the CDR3, the DNA is TGCGCCAGCAGCCTCATGGAGGGGGAGGCCATGGTTGATGAGCAGTTCTTC. It encodes CASSLMEGEAMVDEQFF.

V gene TRBV5-4 combines with J gene TRBJ1-3; possibly TRBD1 for D (5 bases). V lost 0 bases and J 1 base, leaving 11 bases between the germline ends. This CDR3 contains 16 residues. The germline CDR1 and CDR2 sequences are SGHNT and YYREEE (reference sequence). In DNA, the CDR3 is TGTGCCAGCAGCTTGGTCAGGGTGCGGTCTGGAAACACCATATATTTT. Protein sequence: CASSLVRVRSGNTIYF.